Following are 10 T cell receptor beta chains from one sample sequenced in a study of OX40 agonist ivuxolimab in advanced cancers. Clones were read by immunoSEQ multiplex PCR, and TCRdb kept only the in-frame ones, dropping some. The sample comprises roughly 64,000 clones, about four fifths of which are singletons, and roughly 5.1% rests with the top ten. The input for sequencing was CD4+ or CD8+ T cells sorted from blood, taken in a trial of the OX40 agonist ivuxolimab. These receptors all come from an adult with an advanced solid tumor such as melanoma, head and neck, liver or kidney cancer.

The chain employs TRBV5-1 and TRBJ1-2; D perhaps matches TRBD1 (6 bases). V was pared by 2 bases and J by 7 bases, with 21 bases between. The CDR3 totals 16 residues. The V gene's germline CDR1 is SGHRS and CDR2 YFSETQ. The CDR3: CASSFGGGLAQGGYTF. The CDR3 nucleotides are TGCGCCAGCAGCTTTGGGGGGGGCCTGGCCCAAGGTGGCTACACCTTC. Looking up the rest from reference TRBV5-1 and TRBJ1-2 gives the full variable domain: KAGVTQTPRYLIKTRGQQVTLSCSPISGHRSVSWYQQTPGQGLQFLFEYFSETQRNKGNFPGRFSGRQFSNSRSEMNVSTLELGDSALYLCASSFGGGLAQGGYTFGSGTRLTVV.

This sequence joins TRBV4-2 and TRBJ2-3; D may correspond to TRBD1 or TRBD2 (5 bases each). Germline V gene data show CDR1 as LGHNA and CDR2 as YNFKEQ. This CDR3 spans 16 amino acids. The ends were cut back, 0 bases at V and 1 base at J, with 11 bases in the middle. CDR3: CASSQDQGPGTDTQYF. The CDR3 DNA is TGTGCCAGCAGCCAAGATCAGGGACCGGGCACAGATACGCAGTATTTT.

Worth noting for this clone: The junction departs from the called germline gene at one end, perhaps through a read error. The gene calls are TRBV5-4 and TRBJ1-1, with TRBD1 as a possible D gene (6 bases). CDR1 and CDR2 from the germline V gene are SGHNT and YYREEE (reference sequence). The length of the CDR3 is 13 residues. The CDR3: CASSLLQGTEASF. CDR3 nucleotides: TGTGCCAGCAGCTTATTACAGGGAACTGAAGCTTCCTTT.

The chain has TRBV2 and TRBJ1-3; a possible D gene is TRBD1 (6 bases). There are 14 residues in the CDR3. Germline CDR1 is SNHLY and CDR2 is FYNNEI. The V end was cut by 8 bases, the J end by 0 bases, with 11 bases between. CDR3 sequence (DNA): TGTGCCAGCCCCGGACAGCTCTCTGGAAACACCATATATTTT. Translated, it gives CASPGQLSGNTIYF.

The genes are TRBV4-3 and TRBJ2-7, with 9 bases lining up with TRBD2. This CDR3 has 16 residues. The trim removed 3 bases at V and 6 bases at J, leaving 12 bases unmatched. CDR1 LGHNA and CDR2 YSLEER come from the germline V gene. The CDR3 sequence: CASSQTHPGLAAEQYF. CDR3 in DNA: TGCGCCAGCAGCCAGACCCATCCGGGACTAGCTGCCGAGCAGTACTTC.

This clone came up many times. V usage is TRBV6-5 and J usage is TRBJ1-5; 7 bases match TRBD1. The CDR3 loop spans 15 amino acids. Germline values: CDR1 MNHEY, CDR2 SVGAGI. The junction had 5 bases not matched to a gene; V was cut back by 6 bases and J by 0 bases. The CDR3 loop is CASSPRTGSNQPQHF. The CDR3 DNA reads as TGTGCCAGCAGCCCTCGGACAGGTAGCAATCAGCCCCAGCATTTT.

The chain couples TRBV4-1 to TRBJ1-5, with TRBD1 identical over 8 bases. The germline V gene encodes CDR1 MGHRA and CDR2 YSYEKL. Trimming removed 1 base from V and 0 bases from J; junction bases left unmatched: 11. The CDR3 spans 19 residues. The CDR3 loop reads CASSQAGTGGIYSNQPQHF. CDR3 in DNA: TGCGCCAGCAGCCAAGCGGGAACAGGGGGAATATATAGCAATCAGCCCCAGCATTTT.

The rearrangement uses TRBV29-1 and TRBJ2-7, with D possibly TRBD1 on 5 matching bases. The CDR3 extends over 14 amino acids. V lost 7 bases and J lost 6, with 22 bases in between. Germline assignment: CDR1 SQVTM and CDR2 ANQGSEA. In DNA form, the CDR3 reads TGCAGCGCATTGGTAGGGGATTTCCGTGGCGAGCAGTACTTC. This codes for CSALVGDFRGEQYF.

J is TRBJ2-7 and V is TRBV19, with TRBD1 identical over 7 bases. Germline values: CDR1 LNHDA, CDR2 SQIVND (reference sequence). This CDR3 contains 14 residues. V gave up 4 bases and J gave up 2 bases; unmatched junction bases: 5. DNA of the CDR3: TGTGCCAGTAGTACCGGGACAGCTGCCTACGAGCAGTACTTC. It is translated as CASSTGTAAYEQYF.

The chain joins TRBV2 to TRBJ1-6; D call uncertain. The CDR3 covers 9 residues. Germline assignment: CDR1 SNHLY and CDR2 FYNNEI. V lost 8 bases, J lost 10 bases, and 3 bases lay in between. CDR3 protein: CASGSPLHF. CDR3 in DNA: TGTGCCAGCGGCTCACCCCTCCACTTT.